This T cell receptor beta chain was captured by sequencing in a study of control samples from healthy donors and cancer patients. Per the germline V gene, CDR1 is MGHRA and CDR2 is YSYEKL. V was pared by 4 bases and J by 2 bases, with 7 bases of the junction left unmatched. The CDR3 spans 15 residues. Profiling relied on immunoSEQ multiplex PCR, and the TCRdb table lists in-frame clones only, not all of them. The sample has 100,000 or so clones; about 89% are singletons. The rearrangement joins TRBV4-1 to TRBJ2-5, with 7 bases identical to TRBD1. The specimen sequenced was blood. The TCR sequence derives from a man younger than 45 in good health. CDR3 residues: CASSRITGVQETQYF. In nucleotides, the CDR3 is TGCGCCAGCAGCCGAATCACAGGGGTTCAAGAGACCCAGTACTTC.